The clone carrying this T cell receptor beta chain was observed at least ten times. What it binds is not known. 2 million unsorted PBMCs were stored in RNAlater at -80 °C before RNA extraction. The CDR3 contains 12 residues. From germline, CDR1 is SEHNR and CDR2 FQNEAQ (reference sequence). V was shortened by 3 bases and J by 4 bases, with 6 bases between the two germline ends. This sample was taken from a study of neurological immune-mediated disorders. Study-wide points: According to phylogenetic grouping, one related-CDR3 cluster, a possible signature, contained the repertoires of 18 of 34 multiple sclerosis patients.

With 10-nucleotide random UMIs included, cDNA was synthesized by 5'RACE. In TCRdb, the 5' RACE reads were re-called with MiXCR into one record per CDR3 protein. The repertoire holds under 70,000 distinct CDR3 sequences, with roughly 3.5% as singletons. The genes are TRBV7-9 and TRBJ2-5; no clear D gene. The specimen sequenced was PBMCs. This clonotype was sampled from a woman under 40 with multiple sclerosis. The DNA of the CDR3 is TGTGCCAGCAGCTTTGGCGGAGAGACCCAGTACTTC. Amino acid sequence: CASSFGGETQYF.